Each of the 8 T cell receptor beta chains below was sequenced from the same sample in a study of cytomegalovirus exposure and HLA in healthy donors. Use of 60 Vbeta and 13 Jbeta primers characterized the PCR. Profiling relied on immunoSEQ multiplex PCR, and the TCRdb table lists in-frame clones only, not all of them. Here the sample spans about 270,000 clones, around 65% being singletons. The sample was PBMCs. The receptors were sampled from a female donor in good health and CMV-seronegative.

This clone was seen just once. This rearrangement joins TRBV9 to TRBJ2-1; a weak D match, TRBD2 (6 bases). Germline CDR1 is SGDLS and CDR2 is YYNGEE. V was cut by 3 bases and J by 0 bases, with 10 bases left in between. The CDR3 is 15 amino acids. Here the CDR3 reads CASSGAGSSYNEQFF. As DNA, the CDR3 is TGTGCCAGCAGCGGTGCGGGAAGCTCCTACAATGAGCAGTTCTTC.

V gene TRBV5-1 combines with J gene TRBJ2-5; no clear D. The end of the DNA aligns better with TRBJ2-7, so the J call may be wrong. Germline CDR1 reads SGHRS; CDR2 reads YFSETQ. CDR3 length: 13 amino acids. For the CDR3, the DNA is TGCGCCAGCAGCTCCGATTCGGGTTACGAGCAGTACTTC. Translation: CASSSDSGYEQYF.

The V gene is TRBV10-3, the J gene TRBJ2-1; 9 bases align to TRBD2. The V and J ends lost 3 bases and 0 bases, in that order; junction bases with no gene match: 3. Germline CDR1 is ENHRY and CDR2 is SYGVKD. CDR3 length: 16 residues. The CDR3 here is CAISDATSGSYNEQFF. CDR3 bases: TGTGCCATCAGTGACGCGACTAGCGGCTCCTACAATGAGCAGTTCTTC.

The chain has TRBV28 and TRBJ1-6; 8 positions agree with TRBD1. V lost 6 bases, J lost 8 bases, and 9 bases stayed unmatched. CDR1 and CDR2 (germline): MDHEN, SYDVKM. The CDR3 extends over 15 amino acids. Written as DNA, the CDR3 is TGTGCCAGCAGGCCCTCACAGGGGGATTATTCACCCCTCCACTTT. Its translation: CASRPSQGDYSPLHF.

CDR3 protein: CASAGTGLYEQYF. Written as DNA, the CDR3 is TGTGCCAGCGCCGGGACAGGGCTCTACGAGCAGTACTTC. The J gene is TRBJ2-7, the V gene TRBV25-1; TRBD1 agrees at 9 bases. Germline CDR1 reads MGHDK; CDR2 reads SYGVNS. V lost 8 bases and J lost 3; bases outside the gene matches: 5. The CDR3 has 13 amino acids.

This sequence joins TRBV6-6 and TRBJ2-7; 10 positions match TRBD1. V shed 7 bases, J shed 3 bases, and the junction held 6 bases outside the gene matches. CDR1 MNHNY and CDR2 SVGAGI come from the germline V gene (reference sequence). The CDR3 covers 14 residues. In DNA, the CDR3 is TGTGCCAGCACTTGGGGGGACAGGGGCTACGAGCAGTACTTC. It codes for CASTWGDRGYEQYF.

V is TRBV19 and J is TRBJ1-5, with 9 positions matching TRBD1. The CDR3 loop spans 13 amino acids. V lost 6 bases to trimming and J lost 7 bases; unmatched junction nucleotides: 4. Germline V gene lookup returns CDR1 LNHDA and CDR2 SQIVND (reference sequence). Here the CDR3 reads CASRGQGEQPQHF. The CDR3 region has the DNA TGTGCCAGTAGGGGACAGGGTGAACAGCCCCAGCATTTT.

The chain combines TRBV11-3 with TRBJ2-5, with D tentatively TRBD2 (5 bases). This CDR3 is 15 amino acids long. Germline V gives CDR1 SGHNT, CDR2 YENEEA. The germline V and J ends were trimmed by 5 bases and 5 bases, with 18 bases remaining between them. CDR3 sequence: CASSIIQLPGETQYF. Written as DNA, the CDR3 is TGTGCCAGCAGCATAATACAGCTCCCGGGGGAGACCCAGTACTTC. Variable domain in full (rest from reference TRBV11-3 and TRBJ2-5): EAGVVQSPRYKIIEKKQPVAFWCNPISGHNTLYWYLQNLGQGPELLIRYENEEAVDDSQLPKDRFSAERLKGVDSTLKIQPAELGDSAVYLCASSIIQLPGETQYFGPGTRLLVL.